One sample yielded the 13 T cell receptor beta chains listed below, sequenced in a study of cytomegalovirus exposure and HLA in healthy donors. 13 Jbeta primers and 60 Vbeta primers were used for the PCR. The repertoire was sequenced with immunoSEQ multiplex PCR; TCRdb's copy has only in-frame clones and lacks some. The sample has about 250,000 clones; around four fifths are singletons. The sequenced material came from PBMCs. The receptors here all came from a boy between 10 and 17 years old in good health and CMV-seronegative.

A remark on this clone: The sample has other DNA sequences that encode this CDR3 too. The V gene is TRBV27, the J gene TRBJ1-5; a possible D gene is TRBD1 (6 bases). Trimming shortened V by 6 bases and J by 1 base, and 10 bases separated the two germline ends. In germline, CDR1 is MNHEY, CDR2 SMNVEV (reference sequence). The length of the CDR3 is 14 residues. CDR3 protein: CASSLTGSNQPQHF. DNA of the CDR3: TGTGCCAGCAGCCTTACAGGGAGCAATCAGCCCCAGCATTTT.

This chain uses TRBV4-2 with TRBJ1-1, with no clear D. Looked up from germline, CDR1 is LGHNA and CDR2 is YNFKEQ. This CDR3 comprises 18 residues. V lost 2 bases and J lost 0, with 19 bases in between. CDR3 sequence: CASSQSTFDIWMNTEAFF. The CDR3 coding sequence is TGTGCCAGCAGCCAATCCACTTTTGACATCTGGATGAACACTGAAGCTTTCTTT.

The chain carries TRBV5-1 and TRBJ2-7, with D possibly matching TRBD1 (5 bases). The CDR3 runs to 15 residues. Germline V gene sequence: CDR1 SGHRS, CDR2 YFSETQ. V lost 0 bases, J lost 0 bases, and 10 bases lay in between. CDR3: CASSLDDSPSYEQYF. The CDR3 nucleotides are TGCGCCAGCAGCTTGGACGACAGTCCCTCCTACGAGCAGTACTTC.

The J gene is TRBJ2-5, the V gene TRBV9, with 10 bases fitting TRBD2. The CDR3 is 17 residues long. V lost 3 bases to trimming and J lost 5 bases; unmatched junction nucleotides: 13. Germline values: CDR1 SGDLS, CDR2 YYNGEE. The CDR3 sequence is CASSAPEQRGGYETQYF. In DNA, the CDR3 is TGTGCCAGCAGCGCCCCCGAGCAGCGGGGGGGATATGAGACCCAGTACTTC.

The chain uses TRBV7-8 and TRBJ2-3; D uncertain. This CDR3 has 13 amino acids. Trimming stripped 1 base from V and 4 bases from J, with 6 bases between. Germline lookup yields CDR1 SGHVS and CDR2 FQNEAQ. The DNA for the CDR3 is TGTGCCAGCAGCTTAGGTTCGGCAGATACGCAGTATTTT. Translating it yields CASSLGSADTQYF.

The chain combines TRBV6-5 with TRBJ1-2; 7 bases are shared with TRBD1. The CDR3 loop spans 14 amino acids. The V gene's germline CDR1 is MNHEY and CDR2 SVGAGI. The junction had 8 bases not matched to a gene; V was cut back by 6 bases and J by 4 bases. CDR3 DNA: TGTGCCAGCAGAAAACAGGGGCAACTCTATGGCTACACCTTC. As protein: CASRKQGQLYGYTF.

The chain uses TRBV2 and TRBJ2-7; 7 positions match TRBD2. The junction had 5 bases not matched to a gene; V was cut back by 1 base and J by 2 bases. The CDR3 covers 15 residues. CDR1 is SNHLY and CDR2 is FYNNEI in the germline V gene. The CDR3 region is CASSEGQGGTYEQYF. CDR3 DNA: TGTGCCAGCAGTGAAGGTCAGGGAGGGACCTACGAGCAGTACTTC.

The gene calls are TRBV5-4 and TRBJ1-1; D is uncertain. The CDR3 runs to 15 residues. The germline gives CDR1 SGHNT, CDR2 YYREEE (reference sequence). The V gene lost 3 bases and the J gene lost 0 bases, with 12 bases spanning the gap. The CDR3 bases are TGTGCCAGCAGCTCCACCGGGTCCATGAACACTGAAGCTTTCTTT. Its translation: CASSSTGSMNTEAFF.

Worth noting for this clone: One junction end disagrees with the germline gene, perhaps due to a read error. The same CDR3 can be traced to other DNA sequences in this sample. The rearrangement joins TRBV5-6 to TRBJ1-3; 8 positions match TRBD1. The CDR3 contains 17 residues. Germline V CDR1 and CDR2: SGHDT, YYEEEE. DNA of the CDR3: TGTGCCAGCAGCTTACCACAACCGGGACAGGCCCAATCAGAGGGAGATTTT. Translation: CASSLPQPGQAQSEGDF. Complete variable domain (other parts from reference TRBV5-6 and TRBJ1-3): DAGVTQSPTHLIKTRGQQVTLRCSPKSGHDTVSWYQQALGQGPQFIFQYYEEEERQRGNFPDRFSGHQFPNYSSELNVNALLLGDSALYLCASSLPQPGQAQSEGDFGEGSWLTVV.

The genes are TRBV2 and TRBJ2-5, with a tentative D call TRBD2 (6 bases). CDR3 length: 14 residues. Germline CDR1 is SNHLY and CDR2 is FYNNEI. V was cut by 6 bases and J by 11 bases, with 22 bases left in between. In DNA form, the CDR3 reads TGTGCCAGCAGCGTCCGGGACGGCCGGAGGGTGCAGTACTTC. Its protein product is CASSVRDGRRVQYF. The variable domain in full, with the rest retrieved from reference TRBV2 and TRBJ2-5, is EPEVTQTPSHQVTQMGQEVILRCVPISNHLYFYWYRQILGQKVEFLVSFYNNEISEKSEIFDDQFSVERPDGSNFTLKIRSTKLEDSAMYFCASSVRDGRRVQYFGPGTRLLVL.

The V call is TRBV20-1, the J call TRBJ2-5; D remains ambiguous. The J call could be wrong; TRBJ2-7 is a better fit for the DNA end. The CDR3 has 11 amino acids. Germline CDR1 is DFQATT and CDR2 is SNEGSKA (reference sequence). DNA of the CDR3: TGCAGTGCTAGAACTGCATACGAGCAGTACTTC. Translated, it gives CSARTAYEQYF.

The gene calls are TRBV7-2 and TRBJ1-2; D ambiguous. Trimming removed 4 bases at V and 5 bases at J, with 14 bases between. The CDR3 extends over 14 amino acids. Germline assignment: CDR1 SGHTA and CDR2 FQGNSA. The CDR3 protein is CASSSSYTVYGYTF. DNA for the CDR3: TGTGCCAGCAGCTCCTCCTACACAGTGTATGGCTACACCTTC.

The chain combines TRBV11-2 with TRBJ2-7, with a tentative D call TRBD1 (6 bases). Trimming took off 4 bases at V and 3 bases at J, with 10 bases between the two ends. The CDR3 has 13 amino acids. Germline V gene lookup returns CDR1 SGHAT and CDR2 FQNNGV. In DNA form, the CDR3 reads TGTGCCAGCAGCTCCGGACAGATCTACGAGCAGTACTTC. Amino acid sequence: CASSSGQIYEQYF.